These T cell receptor beta chains were read from a single sample in a study of blood T cell repertoires in COVID-19. Data came from immunoSEQ multiplex PCR; TCRdb stores just in-frame clones and leaves some out. Of 110,000 to 150,000 clones listed, 80% to 90% were seen once; the top ten hold more than 1.5%. The sequencing input was peripheral blood. The receptors here all came from a woman aged 55 to 70 with acute or convalescent COVID-19. The CDR3 runs from the conserved cysteine through the conserved F or W. D genes are given only for firm matches. Size is stated for part of the rows, as once, few or many counts, or as a class when the clone is expanded.

abundance | j_gene | v_gene | d_gene | CDR3aa | CDR3nt
- | TRBJ1-3 | TRBV6-5 | - | CASSLDRPLLNTIYF | TGTGCCAGCAGTCTGGACAGACCACTTTTAAACACCATATATTTT
- | TRBJ1-2 | TRBV6-5 | - | CASSTPLGLAGYTF | TGTGCCAGCAGTACCCCACTCGGGTTAGCTGGCTACACCTTC
few | TRBJ1-4 | TRBV3-1/TRBV3-2 | TRBD1 | CASSQDPVTGLHNEKLFF | TGTGCCAGCAGCCAAGATCCCGTGACAGGGCTACATAATGAAAAACTGTTTTTT
- | TRBJ2-3 | TRBV6-5 | TRBD2 | CASRGGYTDTQYF | TGTGCCAGCAGGGGGGGGTACACAGATACGCAGTATTTT
- | TRBJ2-5 | TRBV7-9 | - | CASSLNPPGETQYF | TGTGCCAGCAGCCTAAACCCACCCGGAGAGACCCAGTACTTC
- | TRBJ1-2 | TRBV4-3 | - | CARSTGGGYDYGYTF | TGCGCCCGCAGCACGGGGGGGGGATACGACTATGGCTACACCTTC
- | TRBJ2-5 | TRBV7-6 | TRBD1 | CASSPSGGTAQETQYF | TGTGCCAGCAGCCCTAGTGGTGGGACAGCTCAAGAGACCCAGTACTTC
- | TRBJ1-5 | TRBV19 | - | CASSINSIAGPIGQPQHF | TGTGCCAGTAGTATAAACTCGATCGCGGGGCCCATCGGGCAGCCCCAGCATTTT
- | TRBJ1-4 | TRBV7-2 | - | CASSWGPGGPFNEKLFF | TGTGCCAGCAGCTGGGGTCCGGGGGGGCCGTTTAATGAAAAACTGTTTTTT
- | TRBJ1-3 | TRBV3-1/TRBV3-2 | - | CASSSTGSSGNTIYF | TGTGCCAGCAGCTCGACGGGGAGCTCTGGAAACACCATATATTTT
- | TRBJ1-1 | TRBV24-1 | TRBD1 | CATSDSDRGSNTEAFF | TGTGCCACCAGTGATTCGGACAGGGGAAGTAACACTGAAGCTTTCTTT
few | TRBJ1-1 | TRBV18 | - | CASSGGLGRTEAFF | TGTGCCAGCTCGGGGGGTTTAGGTAGAACTGAAGCTTTCTTT
once | TRBJ1-1 | TRBV6-2/TRBV6-3 | - | CASSWLSEAFF | TGTGCCAGCAGTTGGCTCTCTGAAGCTTTCTTT
- | TRBJ1-4 | TRBV29-1 | TRBD1 | CSVVGQGNEKLFF | TGCAGCGTTGTGGGACAGGGAAATGAAAAACTGTTTTTT
few | TRBJ1-2 | TRBV30 | - | CAWRRGETANYGYTF | TGTGCCTGGAGAAGGGGTGAGACAGCCAACTATGGCTACACCTTC
- | TRBJ2-7 | TRBV5-4 | TRBD1 | CASSPGTGSYEQYF | TGTGCCAGCAGCCCCGGGACAGGATCCTACGAGCAGTACTTC
- | TRBJ1-1 | TRBV27 | TRBD1 | CASSWDRGAEAFF | TGTGCCAGCAGCTGGGACAGGGGGGCTGAAGCTTTCTTT
- | TRBJ1-3 | TRBV2 | - | CASRNTGSSGNTIYF | TGTGCCAGCAGAAACACAGGGAGCTCTGGAAACACCATATATTTT
- | TRBJ2-6 | TRBV7-8 | - | CASSLAQETGANVLTF | TGTGCCAGCAGCTTAGCGCAGGAAACTGGGGCCAACGTCCTGACTTTC
- | TRBJ1-2 | TRBV6-5 | - | CASSYHQSNYGYTF | TGTGCCAGCAGTTACCACCAGTCAAACTATGGCTACACCTTC
- | TRBJ2-2 | TRBV11-1 | - | CASTLGLANTGELFF | TGTGCCAGCACCCTTGGACTGGCGAACACCGGGGAGCTGTTTTTT
- | TRBJ2-1 | TRBV15 | TRBD1 | CATSRDRRQGAGNEQFF | TGTGCCACCAGCAGAGATCGGAGGCAGGGGGCCGGCAATGAGCAGTTCTTC
- | TRBJ2-7 | TRBV19 | TRBD1 | CASSHLDRGPYEQYF | TGTGCCAGTAGCCACCTGGACAGGGGACCCTACGAGCAGTACTTC
- | TRBJ1-1 | TRBV2 | TRBD1 | CASSGGTALNTEAFF | TGTGCCAGCAGTGGGGGGACAGCGTTAAACACTGAAGCTTTCTTT
- | TRBJ1-2 | TRBV6-5 | TRBD1 | CASSGGQGNYGYTF | TGTGCCAGCAGCGGGGGACAGGGGAACTATGGCTACACCTTC
- | TRBJ1-6 | TRBV11-2 | TRBD1 | CASSLRDRGNSPLHF | TGTGCCAGCAGCTTAAGGGACAGGGGAAATTCACCCCTCCACTTT
- | TRBJ1-1 | TRBV4-3 | TRBD1 | CASSHGLGQGEAFF | TGCGCCAGCAGCCACGGATTAGGACAGGGTGAAGCTTTCTTT
- | TRBJ1-3 | TRBV7-2 | - | CASSSRTAGNTIYF | TGTGCCAGCAGCTCTCGGACAGCGGGAAACACCATATATTTT
- | TRBJ1-1 | TRBV27 | TRBD1 | CASRSGTGSTEAFF | TGTGCCAGCAGGTCCGGGACAGGGAGCACTGAAGCTTTCTTT
- | TRBJ1-2 | TRBV12-3/TRBV12-4 | TRBD1 | CAILDRVNGYTF | TGTGCCATACTAGACAGGGTTAATGGCTACACCTTC
once | TRBJ2-5 | TRBV28 | TRBD2 | CASSFGTSGNSYQETQYF | TGTGCCAGCAGTTTTGGGACTAGCGGTAACTCCTACCAAGAGACCCAGTACTTC
few | TRBJ2-3 | TRBV4-3 | - | CASSPSPTGSGADTQYF | TGCGCCAGCAGCCCCTCCCCAACAGGGAGTGGGGCAGATACGCAGTATTTT
- | TRBJ1-1 | TRBV5-4 | - | CASSTRTAYTEAFF | TGTGCCAGCAGCACCAGGACAGCCTACACTGAAGCTTTCTTT
- | TRBJ1-2 | TRBV6-6 | - | CASSYSAREGRGYTF | TGTGCCAGCAGTTACTCGGCCAGGGAAGGACGGGGCTACACCTTC
- | TRBJ1-3 | TRBV4-3 | TRBD1 | CASSQGMYRGNTIYF | TGCGCCAGCAGCCAAGGCATGTACAGGGGGAACACCATATATTTT
- | TRBJ1-3 | TRBV7-2 | - | CASSLGGPYSGNTIYF | TGTGCCAGCAGCTTAGGGGGGCCCTACTCTGGAAACACCATATATTTT
- | TRBJ1-1 | TRBV15 | - | CATSSLRGSLTEAFF | TGTGCCACCAGCAGCCTCAGGGGAAGCCTGACTGAAGCTTTCTTT
- | TRBJ1-1 | TRBV18 | TRBD1 | CASSPPVSRGYVTEAFF | TGTGCCAGCTCACCACCCGTATCCAGGGGGTATGTTACTGAAGCTTTCTTT
few | TRBJ2-3 | TRBV27 | - | CASRHGGADTQYF | TGTGCCAGCAGGCACGGAGGTGCAGATACGCAGTATTTT